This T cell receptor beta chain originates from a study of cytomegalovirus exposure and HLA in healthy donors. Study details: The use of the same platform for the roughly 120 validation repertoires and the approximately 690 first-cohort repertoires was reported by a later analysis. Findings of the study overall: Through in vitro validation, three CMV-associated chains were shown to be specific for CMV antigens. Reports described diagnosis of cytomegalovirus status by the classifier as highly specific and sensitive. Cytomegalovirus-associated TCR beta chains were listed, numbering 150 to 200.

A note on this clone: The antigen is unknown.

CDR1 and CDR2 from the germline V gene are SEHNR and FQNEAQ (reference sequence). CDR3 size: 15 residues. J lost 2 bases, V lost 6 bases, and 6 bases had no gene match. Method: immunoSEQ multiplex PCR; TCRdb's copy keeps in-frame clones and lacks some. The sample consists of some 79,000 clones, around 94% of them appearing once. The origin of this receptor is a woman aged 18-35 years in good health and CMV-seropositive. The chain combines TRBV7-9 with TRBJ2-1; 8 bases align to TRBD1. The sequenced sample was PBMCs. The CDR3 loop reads CASRLPGGPYNEQFF. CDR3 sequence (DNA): TGTGCCAGCAGGTTACCAGGGGGCCCCTACAATGAGCAGTTCTTC.